A single sample gave rise to the 27 T cell receptor beta chains below, sequenced in a study of blood T cell repertoires in COVID-19. Sequencing was performed with immunoSEQ multiplex PCR; in TCRdb, only in-frame clones are kept and a portion is missing. The table has around 110,000 clones, more than 70% seen once. The sample comprised peripheral blood. All receptors derive from a middle-aged man with active or convalescent COVID-19.

This chain joins TRBV5-1 and TRBJ1-1; D may be TRBD1 (5 bases). V lost 2 bases and J lost 0, with 8 bases in between. The CDR3 spans 14 residues. Germline-derived CDR1 and CDR2 are SGHRS and YFSETQ. The DNA for the CDR3 is TGCGCCAGCAGCTTACGGACACTGAACACTGAAGCTTTCTTT. It is translated as CASSLRTLNTEAFF. Complete variable domain (other parts from reference TRBV5-1 and TRBJ1-1): KAGVTQTPRYLIKTRGQQVTLSCSPISGHRSVSWYQQTPGQGLQFLFEYFSETQRNKGNFPGRFSGRQFSNSRSEMNVSTLELGDSALYLCASSLRTLNTEAFFGQGTRLTVV.

The rearrangement joins TRBV6-5 to TRBJ2-7, with D maybe TRBD1 (6 bases). V was pared by 8 bases and J by 2 bases, with 16 bases between. The CDR3 is made up of 14 amino acids. Germline loops: CDR1 MNHEY, CDR2 SVGAGI. CDR3 sequence (DNA): TGTGCCAGCTATACTCCGGGACATACCTACGAGCAGTACTTC. Its protein is CASYTPGHTYEQYF.

A few counts support this clone. V usage is TRBV5-4 and J usage is TRBJ2-7; 8 bases are a match to TRBD1. The CDR3 loop spans 16 amino acids. V gave up 2 bases and J gave up 3 bases; unmatched junction bases: 10. Germline CDR1 SGHNT, CDR2 YYREEE (reference sequence). The CDR3 is CASSFFDRGNFYEQYF. In nucleotides, the CDR3 is TGTGCCAGCAGCTTCTTTGACAGGGGCAATTTCTACGAGCAGTACTTC. Using reference TRBV5-4 and TRBJ2-7 for the parts outside the CDR3, the full variable domain is ETGVTQSPTHLIKTRGQQVTLRCSSQSGHNTVSWYQQALGQGPQFIFQYYREEENGRGNFPPRFSGLQFPNYSSELNVNALELDDSALYLCASSFFDRGNFYEQYFGPGTRLTVT.

The sample holds one count of this clone. This chain joins TRBV7-6 and TRBJ2-5, with 11 bases fitting TRBD2. V lost 2 bases, J lost 4 bases, and 9 bases stayed unmatched. The CDR3 loop spans 17 amino acids. The germline V gene has CDR1 SGHVS and CDR2 FNYEAQ. The CDR3 DNA follows: TGTGCCAGCAGCTTAAGGGCCTTAGCGGGAGGGCCAGAGACCCAGTACTTC. Its translation is CASSLRALAGGPETQYF.

This clone was observed once. The chain links TRBV6-2 or TRBV6-3 to TRBJ2-2, with unresolved D. The CDR3 totals 14 residues. In germline, CDR1 is MNHEY, CDR2 SVGEGT. Trimming removed 1 base at V and 6 bases at J, with 9 bases between. The DNA of the CDR3 is TGTGCCAGCAGTTACTACCCCGGGTCCGGGGAGCTGTTTTTT. Its translation: CASSYYPGSGELFF.

The genes are TRBV5-4 and TRBJ2-5; TRBD1 matches at 8 bases. Germline loops: CDR1 SGHNT, CDR2 YYREEE (reference sequence). Unmatched junction bases numbered 3, after V lost 4 bases and J lost 4 bases. This CDR3 region has 13 residues. This chain's CDR3 is CASSGQGRETQYF. The DNA of the CDR3 is TGTGCCAGCAGCGGACAGGGTCGAGAGACCCAGTACTTC.

The chain recombines TRBV6-1 with TRBJ1-4; tentatively, D is TRBD1 (6 bases). The CDR3 runs 16 residues. Trimming stripped 0 bases from V and 0 bases from J, with 8 bases between. Germline values: CDR1 MNHNS, CDR2 SASEGT. The CDR3 protein is CASSEAGQTTNEKLFF. CDR3 DNA sequence: TGTGCCAGCAGTGAAGCCGGACAGACAACTAATGAAAAACTGTTTTTT.

This sequence joins TRBV6-1 and TRBJ2-3; D gene ambiguous. This CDR3 region has 13 residues. Trimming stripped 3 bases from V and 3 bases from J, with 7 bases between. Germline lookup yields CDR1 MNHNS and CDR2 SASEGT. CDR3 nucleotides: TGTGCCAGCAGTGACAGGTGGACAGATACGCAGTATTTT. Encoded protein: CASSDRWTDTQYF.

This chain uses TRBV5-1 with TRBJ2-7; 9 nucleotides agree with TRBD1. The V and J ends lost 4 bases and 2 bases, in that order; junction bases with no gene match: 4. CDR1 and CDR2 from the germline V gene are SGHRS and YFSETQ. The CDR3 has 14 residues. The CDR3 nucleotides read TGCGCCAGCAGCACTGGGGACAGGGCCTACGAGCAGTACTTC. This encodes CASSTGDRAYEQYF.

This clone was counted between two and nine times. The chain couples TRBV27 to TRBJ2-3, with D uncertain. This CDR3 is built from 12 residues. Between the trimmed V and J ends, which lost 6 bases and 2 bases, there was a span of 6 bases. Looked up from germline, CDR1 is MNHEY and CDR2 is SMNVEV (reference sequence). CDR3 nucleotides: TGTGCCAGCAGCCAATCCACAGATACGCAGTATTTT. The encoded protein is CASSQSTDTQYF.

The V call is TRBV29-1, the J call TRBJ1-1; D is undetermined. The CDR3 consists of 12 residues. Germline values: CDR1 SQVTM, CDR2 ANQGSEA. The V gene lost 4 bases and the J gene lost 1 base, with 7 bases spanning the gap. CDR3 protein: CSVASGNTEAFF. CDR3 bases: TGCAGCGTTGCATCGGGGAACACTGAAGCTTTCTTT.

This clone was picked up one time. The chain uses TRBV29-1 and TRBJ1-1; 10 bases map to TRBD1. Trimming at V came to 6 bases and at J to 0 bases, leaving 4 bases not matched to a gene. Germline V CDR1 and CDR2: SQVTM, ANQGSEA. The CDR3 has 14 residues. The CDR3: CSVAGTGVNTEAFF. In nucleotides, the CDR3 is TGCAGCGTGGCCGGGACAGGGGTGAACACTGAAGCTTTCTTT.

This chain connects TRBV25-1 to TRBJ2-3, with D tentatively TRBD2 (5 bases). The CDR3 sequence is 13 residues long. The V gene's germline CDR1 is MGHDK and CDR2 SYGVNS. Trimming left V 6 bases short and J 1 base short, with 8 bases between. Written as DNA, the CDR3 is TGTGCCAGCAGGTTGAGGGGCACAGATACGCAGTATTTT. Protein product: CASRLRGTDTQYF.

The chain recombines TRBV6-2 or TRBV6-3 with TRBJ1-1, with 9 bases lining up with TRBD1. V shed 3 bases, J shed 1 base, and the junction held 12 bases outside the gene matches. Germline-derived CDR1 and CDR2 are MNHEY and SVGEGT. CDR3 length equals 18 residues. The CDR3 spells CASSYLSDRGIPNTEAFF. CDR3 coding DNA: TGTGCCAGCAGTTATCTATCTGACAGGGGGATCCCGAACACTGAAGCTTTCTTT.

The gene calls are TRBV6-1 and TRBJ2-7; 8 bases map to TRBD1. The V and J ends lost 3 bases and 0 bases, in that order; junction bases with no gene match: 4. Germline loops: CDR1 MNHNS, CDR2 SASEGT. This CDR3 is built from 15 residues. The CDR3 loop reads CASSETGASSYEQYF. Written as DNA, the CDR3 is TGTGCCAGCAGTGAGACAGGGGCGTCCTCCTACGAGCAGTACTTC.

This clone was observed a handful of times. The genes are TRBV10-3 and TRBJ2-7, with D possibly TRBD1 on 6 matching bases. The V end was cut by 3 bases, the J end by 2 bases, with 11 bases between. CDR3 length equals 14 residues. Looked up from germline, CDR1 is ENHRY and CDR2 is SYGVKD. The CDR3 bases are TGTGCCATCAGTGAAACAGGGTTTACCTACGAGCAGTACTTC. Translated, it gives CAISETGFTYEQYF.

The rearrangement joins TRBV6-5 to TRBJ1-2; D is possibly TRBD1 (5 bases). The CDR3 extends over 15 amino acids. Looked up from germline, CDR1 is MNHEY and CDR2 is SVGAGI. Trimming cost V 10 bases and J 5 bases, with 23 bases left between them. The chain's CDR3 is CATRPQGNEVYGYTF. The CDR3 coding sequence is TGTGCCACCAGACCCCAGGGTAACGAGGTGTATGGCTACACCTTC.

The chain couples TRBV6-2 or TRBV6-3 to TRBJ2-5, with TRBD1 as a possible D gene (6 bases). CDR1 is MNHEY and CDR2 is SVGEGT in the germline V gene. With 0 bases removed from V and 1 base from J, the gap between germline ends came to 18 bases. CDR3 size: 18 residues. CDR3 sequence: CASSYSTTGHPGQETQYF. In nucleotides, the CDR3 is TGTGCCAGCAGTTACTCGACGACGGGACACCCGGGCCAAGAGACCCAGTACTTC.

The chain has TRBV3-1 (or the pseudogene TRBV3-2) and TRBJ2-1; the match to TRBD2 covers 9 bases. V lost 2 bases to trimming and J lost 4 bases; unmatched junction nucleotides: 3. The CDR3 spans 15 residues. Germline CDR1 and CDR2: LGHDT and YNNKEL (reference sequence). The CDR3 region is CASSQMAGGYNEQFF. For the CDR3, the DNA is TGTGCCAGCAGCCAAATGGCGGGAGGGTACAATGAGCAGTTCTTC.

The chain is built from TRBV28 and TRBJ1-1, with 9 nucleotides matching TRBD1. This CDR3 is 11 amino acids long. Losses at the gene ends were 6 bases for V and 10 bases for J; bases not matched to a gene: 3. Germline CDR1 is MDHEN and CDR2 is SYDVKM. For the CDR3, the DNA is TGTGCCAGCAGCAAGGGACAGGGAGCTTTCTTT. This sequence encodes CASSKGQGAFF.

J is TRBJ1-2 and V is TRBV30; D perhaps matches TRBD1 (5 bases). Germline CDR1 GTSNPN, CDR2 SVGIG (reference sequence). The CDR3 has 13 amino acids. V shed 7 bases and J shed 6 bases, with 18 bases lying between them. CDR3 nucleotides: TGTGCCTCCTGGGGCCAGGATCTCCATGGCTACACCTTC. It specifies CASWGQDLHGYTF.

This clone was picked up one time. This sequence joins TRBV2 and TRBJ2-2, with a tentative D call TRBD2 (5 bases). The V gene's germline CDR1 is SNHLY and CDR2 FYNNEI. The germline V and J ends were trimmed by 6 bases and 5 bases, with 13 bases remaining between them. This CDR3 has 14 residues. The CDR3: CASRPAGWTGELFF. CDR3 sequence (DNA): TGTGCCAGCAGGCCGGCGGGTTGGACCGGGGAGCTGTTTTTT. The full variable domain, rest sourced from reference TRBV2 and TRBJ2-2, is EPEVTQTPSHQVTQMGQEVILRCVPISNHLYFYWYRQILGQKVEFLVSFYNNEISEKSEIFDDQFSVERPDGSNFTLKIRSTKLEDSAMYFCASRPAGWTGELFFGEGSRLTVL.

The chain employs TRBV5-1 and TRBJ2-7, with 7 bases that match TRBD1. V lost 0 bases, J lost 4 bases, and 4 bases stayed unmatched. The CDR3 runs to 14 residues. CDR1 and CDR2 from the germline V gene are SGHRS and YFSETQ. The CDR3 DNA sequence: TGCGCCAGCAGCTTGGTGGTCAGGGGGTACGAGCAGTACTTC. Amino acids: CASSLVVRGYEQYF.

This rearrangement joins TRBV9 to TRBJ2-2; D call uncertain. The CDR3 length is 13 residues. Germline V gene data show CDR1 as SGDLS and CDR2 as YYNGEE. Trimming took 0 bases from V and 5 from J, leaving 5 bases between them. The chain's CDR3 is CASSVAITGELFF. The CDR3 nucleotides read TGTGCCAGCAGCGTAGCTATAACCGGGGAGCTGTTTTTT.

The chain employs TRBV5-4 and TRBJ1-2; the D gene is possibly TRBD1 (5 bases). Germline V gene sequence: CDR1 SGHNT, CDR2 YYREEE (reference sequence). The V gene lost 4 bases and the J gene lost 7 bases, with 20 bases spanning the gap. The CDR3 runs 15 residues. CDR3 in amino acids: CASSQGRGRESGYTF. The CDR3 DNA reads TGTGCCAGCAGCCAAGGACGGGGGAGGGAGTCTGGCTACACCTTC.

The chain is built from TRBV6-5 and TRBJ1-2, with 10 bases lining up with TRBD1. Trimming removed 5 bases from V and 7 bases from J; junction bases left unmatched: 10. This CDR3 contains 15 residues. Germline V gene data show CDR1 as MNHEY and CDR2 as SVGAGI. The chain's CDR3 is CASSPGTGVGSGYTF. The CDR3 region has the DNA TGTGCCAGCAGTCCCGGGACAGGGGTCGGCAGTGGCTACACCTTC.

V and J are TRBV18 and TRBJ1-5; 7 bases are shared with TRBD1. The CDR3 is 13 amino acids. J lost 7 bases, V lost 8 bases, and 8 bases had no gene match. The germline V gene encodes CDR1 KGHSH and CDR2 LQKENI. CDR3 nucleotide sequence: TGTGCCAGCGCCCAGGGGGAGACACAGCCCCAGCATTTT. Protein product: CASAQGETQPQHF. The whole variable domain, remainder taken from reference TRBV18 and TRBJ1-5, is NAGVMQNPRHLVRRRGQEARLRCSPMKGHSHVYWYRQLPEEGLKFMVYLQKENIIDESGMPKERFSAEFPKEGPSILRIQQVVRGDSAAYFCASAQGETQPQHFGDGTRLSIL.